The 30 T cell receptor beta chains below all came from one sample that was sequenced in a study of T cell repertoires in cytomegalovirus infection. Using its own MiXCR run on the reads, TCRdb lists one record per CDR3 protein. In the table there are about 89,000 distinct CDR3 sequences, around 32% of which are singletons. These receptors have no known antigen. The input for sequencing was CD8+ T cells from cultured PBMCs, taken from culture after CMV antigen stimulation. These receptors were taken from a human donor in good health (CMV status not recorded). Some clones in this sample may be carry-over from other donors' samples.

This clonotype was counted at least ten times. This chain joins TRBV7-2 and TRBJ2-3; D is perhaps TRBD1 (6 bases). Trimming pared 5 bases from V and 4 bases from J, leaving 16 bases between. Germline CDR1 is SGHTA and CDR2 is FQGNSA. The CDR3 is made up of 15 amino acids. CDR3 sequence: CASSTRTGIPDTQYF. CDR3 bases: TGTGCCAGCAGCACCCGAACAGGGATCCCAGATACGCAGTATTTT. Full variable domain (outside the CDR3, taken from reference TRBV7-2 and TRBJ2-3): GAGVSQSPSNKVTEKGKDVELRCDPISGHTALYWYRQSLGQGLEFLIYFQGNSAPDKSGLPSDRFSAERTGGSVSTLTIQRTQQEDSAVYLCASSTRTGIPDTQYFGPGTRLTVL.

The chain carries TRBV27 and TRBJ2-1; 7 nucleotides agree with TRBD1. This CDR3 has 13 residues. V lost 5 bases, J lost 7 bases, and 5 bases stayed unmatched. Germline V gene sequence: CDR1 MNHEY, CDR2 SMNVEV (reference sequence). The CDR3 spells CASSPGTVNEQFF. The CDR3 bases are TGTGCCAGCAGTCCTGGGACAGTTAATGAGCAGTTCTTC.

This chain connects TRBV29-1 to TRBJ2-7, with D tentatively TRBD2 (5 bases). The CDR3 is made up of 11 amino acids. V was trimmed by 6 bases and J by 3 bases, leaving 9 bases between them. The germline gives CDR1 SQVTM, CDR2 ANQGSEA. The CDR3 spells CSVRDYYEQYF. The CDR3 DNA follows: TGCAGCGTACGGGATTACTACGAGCAGTACTTC.

This clonotype was counted only a few times. The CDR3 reads CASKRGLDNYGYTF. In DNA form, the CDR3 reads TGTGCCAGCAAGCGGGGTCTGGATAACTATGGCTACACCTTC. V gene TRBV19 combines with J gene TRBJ1-2; unclear D gene. The V gene lost 9 bases and the J gene lost 1 base, with 15 bases spanning the gap. Per germline, CDR1 LNHDA and CDR2 SQIVND (reference sequence). This CDR3 has 14 residues.

This clonotype was recorded a few times. This chain connects TRBV28 to TRBJ1-1, with D tentatively TRBD1 (5 bases). Trimming cost V 1 base and J 4 bases, with 10 bases left between them. The CDR3 extends over 14 amino acids. The germline V gene encodes CDR1 MDHEN and CDR2 SYDVKM. CDR3 protein: CASSLYLGTTEAFF. The CDR3 DNA reads TGTGCCAGCAGTTTATATTTGGGGACCACTGAAGCTTTCTTT.

The chain recombines TRBV6-6 with TRBJ2-3; unclear D gene. V lost 6 bases to trimming and J lost 1 base, with 5 bases between them. The germline V gene has CDR1 MNHNY and CDR2 SVGAGI (reference sequence). The CDR3 is 12 amino acids. The DNA of the CDR3 is TGTGCCAGCAGGGCCGGCACAGATACGCAGTATTTT. Amino acid sequence: CASRAGTDTQYF.

This clonotype was observed a handful of times. The chain uses TRBV20-1 and TRBJ2-7, with 9 positions matching TRBD1. The trim removed 3 bases at V and 4 bases at J, leaving 10 bases unmatched. Germline values: CDR1 DFQATT, CDR2 SNEGSKA (reference sequence). This CDR3 is 15 amino acids long. The CDR3 region is CSARTRGTGIYEQYF. CDR3 DNA: TGCAGTGCTAGGACAAGAGGGACAGGGATTTACGAGCAGTACTTC.

Ten or more counts support this clonotype. The chain is built from TRBV28 and TRBJ1-1; 7 bases line up with TRBD1. After removal of 8 bases from V and 6 bases from J, the junction contained 9 bases not matched to a gene. Per the germline V gene, CDR1 is MDHEN and CDR2 is SYDVKM. The CDR3 is 13 amino acids. CDR3 sequence: CASSPLDRSEAFF. CDR3 DNA sequence: TGTGCCAGCTCTCCCCTGGACAGGTCTGAAGCTTTCTTT. Using reference TRBV28 and TRBJ1-1 for the parts outside the CDR3, the full variable domain is DVKVTQSSRYLVKRTGEKVFLECVQDMDHENMFWYRQDPGLGLRLIYFSYDVKMKEKGDIPEGYSVSREKKERFSLILESASTNQTSMYLCASSPLDRSEAFFGQGTRLTVV.

This clonotype occurred a few times. The chain combines TRBV27 with TRBJ1-1; D unclear. Trimming cost V 6 bases and J 5 bases, with 16 bases left between them. This CDR3 is built from 14 residues. Germline V lookup: CDR1 MNHEY, CDR2 SMNVEV (reference sequence). The CDR3 DNA reads as TGTGCCAGCAGCCTCCTCCCTCTGGGGACTGAAGCTTTCTTT. Translation gives CASSLLPLGTEAFF.

The chain recombines TRBV6-5 with TRBJ1-5; no definite D call. V was pared by 6 bases and J by 5 bases, with 20 bases between. CDR1 MNHEY and CDR2 SVGAGI come from the germline V gene. This CDR3 spans 16 amino acids. CDR3 DNA sequence: TGTGCCAGCAGCTCCCGGGCCAACTCCCGGGATCAGCCCCAGCATTTT. This encodes CASSSRANSRDQPQHF.

This clonotype has ten or more counts. V usage is TRBV28 and J usage is TRBJ1-5; TRBD1 might be the D (5 bases). CDR3 size: 11 residues. The germline V gene encodes CDR1 MDHEN and CDR2 SYDVKM. V lost 7 bases and J lost 11, with 12 bases in between. CDR3 sequence reads: CASNEGLSQHF. The CDR3 DNA reads as TGTGCCAGCAACGAGGGGCTATCCCAGCATTTT.

This clonotype was observed at least ten times. This rearrangement joins TRBV10-3 to TRBJ1-4; D is unresolved. Trimming removed 0 bases from V and 10 bases from J, with 9 bases in between. Germline V gene data show CDR1 as ENHRY and CDR2 as SYGVKD. This CDR3 has 13 residues. The DNA of the CDR3 is TGTGCCATCAGTGAGTCGACTCGGAGAAAACTGTTTTTT. Its protein product is CAISESTRRKLFF.

CDR3 bases: TGCAGTGCTAGAGACGGCGGGGGGGTCAATACGCAGTATTTT. Protein sequence: CSARDGGGVNTQYF. The J gene is TRBJ2-3, the V gene TRBV20-1; TRBD2 matches 9 bases. There are 14 residues in the CDR3. Germline lookup yields CDR1 DFQATT and CDR2 SNEGSKA (reference sequence). Losses at the gene ends were 0 bases for V and 7 bases for J; bases not matched to a gene: 5.

The J gene is TRBJ2-1, the V gene TRBV30, with D hard to call. Germline-derived CDR1 and CDR2 are GTSNPN and SVGIG (reference sequence). V dropped 5 bases and J dropped 7 bases, with 6 bases sitting between them. The length of the CDR3 is 10 residues. Here the CDR3 DNA reads TGTGCCTGGGGAGATAATGAGCAGTTCTTC. Translation gives CAWGDNEQFF.

This chain connects TRBV27 to TRBJ2-5; unclear D gene. V was clipped by 6 bases and J by 5 bases, with 16 bases between them. The CDR3 runs 14 residues. Germline assignment: CDR1 MNHEY and CDR2 SMNVEV (reference sequence). The CDR3 here is CASSPDGVWETQYF. The DNA of the CDR3 is TGTGCCAGCAGCCCCGACGGTGTTTGGGAGACCCAGTACTTC.

This CDR3 is CASSPPGQALYEQYF. The CDR3 nucleotides read TGTGCCAGCAGCCCCCCGGGACAGGCTCTCTACGAGCAGTACTTC. V gene TRBV7-6 combines with J gene TRBJ2-7; 8 bases line up with TRBD1. Germline assignment: CDR1 SGHVS and CDR2 FNYEAQ. The CDR3 totals 15 residues. The V and J ends lost 5 bases and 3 bases, in that order; junction bases with no gene match: 9. The full variable domain, with the rest looked up from reference TRBV7-6 and TRBJ2-7, is GAGVSQSPRYKVTKRGQDVALRCDPISGHVSLYWYRQALGQGPEFLTYFNYEAQQDKSGLPNDRFSAERPEGSISTLTIQRTEQRDSAMYRCASSPPGQALYEQYFGPGTRLTVT.

V is TRBV10-3 and J is TRBJ2-5; D is uncertain. Germline CDR1 and CDR2: ENHRY and SYGVKD. The CDR3 runs 14 residues. Trimming stripped 0 bases from V and 2 bases from J, with 7 bases between. The CDR3, as DNA: TGTGCCATCAGTGAGTCCGCGCCTCAAGAGACCCAGTACTTC. This gives the protein CAISESAPQETQYF.

This clonotype was observed a handful of times. The chain uses TRBV4-1 and TRBJ2-4, with 9 bases identical to TRBD1. This CDR3 contains 15 residues. Germline V gene data show CDR1 as MGHRA and CDR2 as YSYEKL. V shed 1 base and J 6 bases; nucleotides not matched to a gene: 4. The CDR3 reads CASSQAPGQGNIQYF. The CDR3, as DNA: TGCGCCAGCAGCCAAGCCCCGGGACAGGGAAACATTCAGTACTTC.

This clonotype was detected only once. The rearrangement joins TRBV12-3 or TRBV12-4 to TRBJ2-1; 11 bases map to TRBD2. This CDR3 comprises 15 residues. V lost 5 bases and J lost 6; bases outside the gene matches: 6. The CDR3 DNA reads as TGTGCCAGCAGTCCCGGGACTAGCGGCACCAATGAGCAGTTCTTC. It codes for CASSPGTSGTNEQFF.

This chain joins TRBV4-3 and TRBJ2-5, with TRBD2 as a possible D gene (6 bases). Germline assignment: CDR1 LGHNA and CDR2 YSLEER. The V end lost 4 bases, the J end lost 5 bases, and 11 bases lay between the germline ends. The length of the CDR3 is 13 residues. CDR3 sequence (DNA): TGCGCCAGCAGCCCCGGGGGATCGGAGACCCAGTACTTC. Translation: CASSPGGSETQYF.

The chain joins TRBV20-1 to TRBJ2-1; TRBD1 is a possible D gene (6 bases). Germline V gene sequence: CDR1 DFQATT, CDR2 SNEGSKA (reference sequence). CDR3 length: 13 residues. The germline V and J ends were trimmed by 6 bases and 6 bases, with 15 bases remaining between them. Here the CDR3 DNA reads TGCAGTGCCAGGGGCTTTATGGGCAATGAGCAGTTCTTC. This gives the protein CSARGFMGNEQFF.

The V and J genes are TRBV27 and TRBJ2-7; TRBD1 is a possible D gene (6 bases). Per germline, CDR1 MNHEY and CDR2 SMNVEV (reference sequence). The V and J ends lost 5 bases and 5 bases respectively, with 10 bases between them. This CDR3 is 12 amino acids long. The CDR3 coding sequence is TGTGCCAGCAGTCCCACAGGGCACGAGCAGTACTTC. Protein: CASSPTGHEQYF.

The sample holds many counts of this clonotype. The chain couples TRBV7-8 to TRBJ1-1; D uncertain. This CDR3 region has 15 residues. Between the trimmed V and J ends, which lost 3 bases and 0 bases, there was a span of 11 bases. The germline CDR1 and CDR2 sequences are SGHVS and FQNEAQ. The CDR3 nucleotides read TGTGCCAGCAGCTTGCTAGGCCGGATGAACACTGAAGCTTTCTTT. This encodes CASSLLGRMNTEAFF.

CDR3 bases: TGTGCCAGCAGTCCGGGACAGGGGGCTTATGGCTACACCTTC. The encoded protein is CASSPGQGAYGYTF. The chain has TRBV7-9 and TRBJ1-2; 12 bases are a match to TRBD1. The CDR3 has 14 residues. Trimming removed 6 bases from V and 5 bases from J; junction bases left unmatched: 4. Germline lookup yields CDR1 SEHNR and CDR2 FQNEAQ (reference sequence).

This clonotype has ten or more counts. This rearrangement joins TRBV7-8 to TRBJ1-2; D might be TRBD1 (5 bases). The germline CDR1 and CDR2 sequences are SGHVS and FQNEAQ. The CDR3 covers 14 residues. Trimming pared 5 bases from V and 4 bases from J, leaving 14 bases between. Here the CDR3 reads CASSPGTSGYGYTF. The CDR3 DNA is TGTGCCAGCAGCCCCGGGACTAGCGGCTATGGCTACACCTTC.

This clonotype was observed at least ten times. The rearrangement joins TRBV7-8 to TRBJ2-3; D call uncertain. The CDR3 runs 16 residues. The V gene lost 0 bases and the J gene lost 3 bases, with 13 bases spanning the gap. Germline V gene sequence: CDR1 SGHVS, CDR2 FQNEAQ. CDR3 protein: CASSLAAAPITDTQYF. DNA of the CDR3: TGTGCCAGCAGCTTAGCCGCCGCTCCTATTACAGATACGCAGTATTTT. Filled out from reference TRBV7-8 and TRBJ2-3, the complete variable domain reads GAGVSQSPRYKVAKRGQDVALRCDPISGHVSLFWYQQALGQGPEFLTYFQNEAQLDKSGLPSDRFFAERPEGSVSTLKIQRTQQEDSAVYLCASSLAAAPITDTQYFGPGTRLTVL.

This clonotype was seen just once. A read error may produce the germline difference seen at one junction end. The chain uses TRBV7-9 and TRBJ1-1, with D perhaps TRBD1 (5 bases). This CDR3 has 12 amino acids. Germline V lookup: CDR1 SEHNR, CDR2 FQNEAQ (reference sequence). The chain's CDR3 is CASSRGLTETFF. The CDR3 region has the DNA TGTGCCAGCAGCCGGGGGTTAACTGAAACTTTCTTT.

The rearrangement links TRBV19 to TRBJ1-1, with D maybe TRBD1 (5 bases). CDR3 length equals 13 residues. V was shortened by 6 bases and J by 4 bases, with 12 bases between the two germline ends. Germline V gives CDR1 LNHDA, CDR2 SQIVND (reference sequence). This CDR3 reads CASRGPGSTEAFF. DNA for the CDR3: TGTGCCAGTAGGGGACCCGGGAGCACTGAAGCTTTCTTT. Supplemented by reference TRBV19 and TRBJ1-1, the full variable domain reads DGGITQSPKYLFRKEGQNVTLSCEQNLNHDAMYWYRQDPGQGLRLIYYSQIVNDFQKGDIAEGYSVSREKKESFPLTVTSAQKNPTAFYLCASRGPGSTEAFFGQGTRLTVV.

This clonotype was seen at least ten times. The gene calls are TRBV20-1 and TRBJ1-5, with D tentatively TRBD1 (6 bases). V shed 5 bases and J shed 7 bases, with 12 bases lying between them. CDR1 DFQATT and CDR2 SNEGSKA come from the germline V gene (reference sequence). The CDR3 consists of 12 residues. In DNA, the CDR3 is TGCAGTGCTGGGGGCGTCGGCCAGCCCCAGCATTTT. It translates to CSAGGVGQPQHF.

The chain combines TRBV6-2 or TRBV6-3 with TRBJ2-5; 7 bases are shared with TRBD1. The CDR3 extends over 15 amino acids. CDR1 is MNHEY and CDR2 is SVGEGT in the germline V gene. Trimming removed 5 bases from V and 4 bases from J; junction bases left unmatched: 10. CDR3 in amino acids: CASSLNTGAGETQYF. The CDR3 coding sequence is TGTGCCAGCAGTCTGAACACAGGGGCAGGAGAGACCCAGTACTTC.